Below, 25 T cell receptor beta chains from the same sample are listed, as sequenced in a study of T cells after yellow fever vaccination. TCRdb used MiXCR to reprocess the 5' RACE reads, holding one entry per CDR3 protein. This table has 280,000 or so distinct CDR3 sequences, 8.5% to 10% appearing once. The sample consisted of CD4+ T cells sorted from PBMCs, taken 5 days after the yellow fever booster vaccination. These receptors were collected from a man between 18 and 35 years old who received the YFV17D yellow fever vaccine.

This clonotype was seen a handful of times. The CDR3 region is CASSPPDRHRETQYF. The CDR3 bases are TGTGCCAGCAGTCCTCCTGACAGGCATAGAGAGACCCAGTACTTC. The V call is TRBV6-5, the J call TRBJ2-5; perhaps TRBD1 as D (6 bases). This CDR3 contains 15 residues. Germline CDR1 reads MNHEY; CDR2 reads SVGAGI. V lost 5 bases to trimming and J lost 4 bases, with 17 bases between them.

This clonotype was detected only a few times. The chain uses TRBV4-1 and TRBJ1-2; tentatively, D is TRBD1 (5 bases). Between the trimmed V and J ends, which lost 1 base and 2 bases, there was a span of 11 bases. The germline V gene has CDR1 MGHRA and CDR2 YSYEKL. The CDR3 length is 15 residues. CDR3 amino acids: CASSQASTVNYGYTF. The CDR3 bases are TGCGCCAGCAGCCAAGCATCGACAGTAAACTATGGCTACACCTTC.

The chain couples TRBV4-1 to TRBJ2-3, with 8 bases fitting TRBD2. The ends lost 4 bases at V and 4 bases at J; junction bases unmatched: 13. The CDR3 contains 17 residues. CDR1 and CDR2 from the germline V gene are MGHRA and YSYEKL. The CDR3 DNA is TGCGCCAGCAGCCTAGTTCACGGGGGGGTCCATGCAGATACGCAGTATTTT. This sequence encodes CASSLVHGGVHADTQYF.

This clonotype was counted at least ten times. The chain uses TRBV6-2 or TRBV6-3 and TRBJ2-5; D gene unclear. The CDR3 is 13 residues long. CDR1 is MNHEY and CDR2 is SVGEGT in the germline V gene. Trimming took 0 bases from V and 0 from J, leaving 2 bases between them. In DNA form, the CDR3 reads TGTGCCAGCAGTTACTCGTACCAAGAGACCCAGTACTTC. It is translated as CASSYSYQETQYF.

This clonotype was observed at least ten times. The V and J genes are TRBV6-6 and TRBJ2-2; the match to TRBD2 covers 10 bases. V lost 5 bases, J lost 8 bases, and 14 bases stayed unmatched. The CDR3 runs to 17 residues. Germline V lookup: CDR1 MNHNY, CDR2 SVGAGI (reference sequence). CDR3 in amino acids: CASSPPWTSGQGGELFF. As DNA, the CDR3 is TGTGCCAGCAGTCCACCCTGGACTAGCGGCCAGGGGGGGGAGCTGTTTTTT.

This clonotype has only a few counts. J is TRBJ1-3 and V is TRBV6-5; TRBD1 matches at 7 bases. Per germline, CDR1 MNHEY and CDR2 SVGAGI. The V gene end was trimmed by 0 bases and the J gene end by 0 bases; junction bases not matched to a gene: 8. This CDR3 has 18 residues. The CDR3 region is CASSYSYRGPHSGNTIYF. Here the CDR3 DNA reads TGTGCCAGCAGTTACTCCTACAGGGGACCCCACTCTGGAAACACCATATATTTT.

This clonotype was seen only a few times. The chain uses TRBV6-2 or TRBV6-3 and TRBJ1-5, with a tentative D call TRBD1 (5 bases). V lost 2 bases and J 6 bases, leaving 11 bases between the germline ends. Per the germline V gene, CDR1 is MNHEY and CDR2 is SVGEGT. CDR3 length: 14 residues. CDR3 residues: CASSYGQGTQPQHF. The CDR3 DNA reads TGTGCCAGCAGTTACGGGCAGGGCACTCAGCCCCAGCATTTT.

This chain links TRBV7-2 with TRBJ2-3; D unresolved. Germline CDR1 and CDR2: SGHTA and FQGNSA. The CDR3 runs to 14 residues. The V end lost 6 bases, the J end lost 1 base, and 11 bases lay between the germline ends. The CDR3 spells CASSPFSGTDTQYF. The CDR3 DNA reads as TGTGCCAGCAGTCCCTTTTCTGGCACAGATACGCAGTATTTT.

This clonotype has a handful of counts. The chain combines TRBV12-3 or TRBV12-4 with TRBJ1-3; TRBD1 might be the D (6 bases). The V end lost 0 bases, the J end lost 0 bases, and 12 bases lay between the germline ends. The CDR3 extends over 17 amino acids. CDR3 DNA sequence: TGTGCCAGCAGTTTAGCGGGACATCATGGCTCTGGAAACACCATATATTTT. Translating it yields CASSLAGHHGSGNTIYF.

There are many counts of this clonotype. The chain has TRBV24-1 and TRBJ2-2; D is possibly TRBD1 (5 bases). CDR1 is KGHDR, CDR2 SFDVKD, per germline. This CDR3 is built from 13 residues. Trimming pared 9 bases from V and 7 bases from J, leaving 14 bases between. CDR3 in amino acids: CATQGWGDGELFF. CDR3 coding DNA: TGTGCCACCCAAGGTTGGGGCGACGGGGAGCTGTTTTTT.

This clonotype was counted ten times or more. The chain recombines TRBV7-9 with TRBJ2-1, with 8 bases that match TRBD2. The CDR3 covers 16 residues. Per germline, CDR1 SEHNR and CDR2 FQNEAQ (reference sequence). J lost 4 bases, V lost 1 base, and 6 bases had no gene match. CDR3 coding DNA: TGTGCCAGCAGCTTAGAGCCTAGCGGGTTATACAATGAGCAGTTCTTC. Its translation is CASSLEPSGLYNEQFF.

This clonotype has just a few counts. The rearrangement links TRBV6-2 or TRBV6-3 to TRBJ2-2, with D unresolved. V was clipped by 6 bases and J by 4 bases, with 12 bases between them. The length of the CDR3 is 14 residues. CDR1 is MNHEY and CDR2 is SVGEGT in the germline V gene. The DNA for the CDR3 is TGTGCCAGCAGACAACCCTGGAGCACCGGGGAGCTGTTTTTT. Its translation is CASRQPWSTGELFF.

The chain carries TRBV20-1 and TRBJ2-3, with 8 bases aligning to TRBD1. The germline V gene has CDR1 DFQATT and CDR2 SNEGSKA (reference sequence). This CDR3 has 12 residues. J was trimmed by 5 bases and V by 4 bases; bases with no gene match: 2. In DNA, the CDR3 is TGCAGTGCTAAACAGGGGGTAGATACGCAGTATTTT. Translated, it gives CSAKQGVDTQYF.

V is TRBV24-1 and J is TRBJ2-3, with D unclear. The V and J ends lost 3 bases and 3 bases respectively, with 6 bases between them. CDR3 size: 13 residues. Germline values: CDR1 KGHDR, CDR2 SFDVKD. This CDR3 is CATSDGPTDTQYF. CDR3 coding DNA: TGTGCCACCAGTGATGGACCAACAGATACGCAGTATTTT.

This chain uses TRBV7-2 with TRBJ2-7, with D tentatively TRBD2 (5 bases). There are 13 residues in the CDR3. V lost 3 bases, J lost 4 bases, and 10 bases lay in between. Germline values: CDR1 SGHTA, CDR2 FQGNSA. In nucleotides, the CDR3 is TGTGCCAGCAGCTTGCAGCCGGGGTACGAGCAGTACGTC. Its translation is CASSLQPGYEQYV.

The V and J genes are TRBV4-3 and TRBJ1-4, with 7 nucleotides matching TRBD1. The V segment lost 1 base and the J segment 3 bases; nucleotides outside the gene matches: 5. Per germline, CDR1 LGHNA and CDR2 YSLEER. CDR3 length equals 16 residues. The CDR3 region is CASSQATGAPNEKLFF. CDR3 nucleotides: TGCGCCAGCAGCCAAGCAACAGGGGCCCCTAATGAAAAACTGTTTTTT.

The genes are TRBV19 and TRBJ1-4; D not resolved. Germline lookup yields CDR1 LNHDA and CDR2 SQIVND (reference sequence). CDR3 length: 11 residues. V lost 7 bases to trimming and J lost 5 bases, with 5 bases between them. The CDR3 sequence is CASTSNEKLFF. The DNA for the CDR3 is TGTGCCAGTACTTCAAATGAAAAACTGTTTTTT.

This clonotype was seen a few times. The CDR3 spells CASSFVSGFSYNEQFF. CDR3 nucleotides: TGTGCCAGCAGCTTTGTTAGTGGCTTCTCCTACAATGAGCAGTTCTTC. The J gene is TRBJ2-1, the V gene TRBV11-1; D unclear. With 3 bases removed from V and 0 bases from J, the gap between germline ends came to 12 bases. Looked up from germline, CDR1 is SGHAT and CDR2 is FQDESV (reference sequence). This CDR3 spans 16 amino acids. The complete variable domain, with remaining parts taken from reference TRBV11-1 and TRBJ2-1, reads EAEVAQSPRYKITEKSQAVAFWCDPISGHATLYWYRQILGQGPELLVQFQDESVVDDSQLPKDRFSAERLKGVDSTLKIQPAELGDSAMYLCASSFVSGFSYNEQFFGPGTRLTVL.

The chain carries TRBV20-1 and TRBJ2-3; 8 bases line up with TRBD2. This CDR3 contains 17 residues. CDR1 and CDR2 (germline): DFQATT, SNEGSKA (reference sequence). Trimming at V came to 4 bases and at J to 9 bases, leaving 21 bases not matched to a gene. The CDR3 here is CSAISAGAGASPGTQYF. As DNA, the CDR3 is TGCAGTGCTATTTCGGCCGGAGCGGGGGCCTCGCCGGGGACGCAGTATTTT.

The sample holds a few counts of this clonotype. The chain is built from TRBV19 and TRBJ2-7, with D maybe TRBD1 (6 bases). Germline CDR1 and CDR2: LNHDA and SQIVND (reference sequence). V lost 7 bases and J 5 bases, leaving 27 bases between the germline ends. CDR3 length: 17 residues. The chain's CDR3 is CASTPSPGQPRAHEQYF. The CDR3 DNA reads TGTGCCAGTACTCCATCCCCCGGACAGCCGAGGGCCCACGAGCAGTACTTC.

This clonotype came up a few times. The J gene is TRBJ2-1, the V gene TRBV3-1; 8 bases are shared with TRBD2. Germline-derived CDR1 and CDR2 are LGHDT and YNNKEL (reference sequence). With V trimmed by 5 bases and J by 8 bases, 11 bases remained unmatched. The CDR3 consists of 15 residues. CDR3 amino acids: CASSFPGTRVHEQFF. The CDR3 DNA reads TGTGCCAGCAGCTTCCCCGGGACTAGGGTCCATGAGCAGTTCTTC.

This rearrangement joins TRBV19 to TRBJ2-7, with unresolved D. The CDR3 contains 13 residues. Germline-derived CDR1 and CDR2 are LNHDA and SQIVND (reference sequence). Trimming pared 5 bases from V and 5 bases from J, leaving 13 bases between. The CDR3 protein is CASSRSRVNEQYF. The CDR3 DNA sequence: TGTGCCAGTAGTCGGTCTAGGGTGAACGAGCAGTACTTC.

The chain uses TRBV15 and TRBJ2-6, with 7 bases identical to TRBD2. This CDR3 contains 23 residues. The germline CDR1 and CDR2 sequences are LNHNV and YYDKDF (reference sequence). V lost 1 base, J lost 4 bases, and 25 bases stayed unmatched. Here the CDR3 DNA reads TGTGCCACCAGCAGAGCGGGAGGACCTTCGGAAAAGGCGGGGACGCCGGGGGCCAACGTCCTGACTTTC. This sequence encodes CATSRAGGPSEKAGTPGANVLTF.

The rearrangement uses TRBV12-3 or TRBV12-4 and TRBJ2-5, with TRBD1 matching 8 bases. The trim removed 5 bases at V and 4 bases at J, leaving 6 bases unmatched. The CDR3 covers 14 residues. CDR3 loop: CASSGQGMGETQYF. DNA for the CDR3: TGTGCCAGCAGTGGACAGGGAATGGGAGAGACCCAGTACTTC.

The chain carries TRBV4-1 and TRBJ1-3; D might be TRBD1 (6 bases). The CDR3 is 17 residues long. The ends were cut back, 4 bases at V and 0 bases at J, with 16 bases in the middle. Germline CDR1 reads MGHRA; CDR2 reads YSYEKL. The CDR3 coding sequence is TGCGCCAGCAGCCGGGAAAAACAGGGCTTCTCTGGAAACACCATATATTTT. This sequence encodes CASSREKQGFSGNTIYF.